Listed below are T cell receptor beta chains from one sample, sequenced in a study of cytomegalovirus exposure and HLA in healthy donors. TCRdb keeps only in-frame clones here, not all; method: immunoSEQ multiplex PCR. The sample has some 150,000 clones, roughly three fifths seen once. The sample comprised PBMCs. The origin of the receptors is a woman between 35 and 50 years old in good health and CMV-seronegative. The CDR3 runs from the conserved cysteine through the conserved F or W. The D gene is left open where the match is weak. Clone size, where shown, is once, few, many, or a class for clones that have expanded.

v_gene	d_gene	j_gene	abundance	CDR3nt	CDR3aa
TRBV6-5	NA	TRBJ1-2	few	TGTGCCAGCAGTGCTCCGGTCTCCCGGGGCTACACCTTC	CASSAPVSRGYTF
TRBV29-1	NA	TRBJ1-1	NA	TGCAGCGTCAACCCGACAGGACAGAACACTGAAGCTTTCTTT	CSVNPTGQNTEAFF
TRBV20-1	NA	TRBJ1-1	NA	TGCAGTGCTAGCGCAGGGTTTTCAGCTTTCTTT	CSASAGFSAFF
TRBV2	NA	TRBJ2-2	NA	TGTGCCAGCACCCGGGACACCGGGGAGCTGTTTTTT	CASTRDTGELFF
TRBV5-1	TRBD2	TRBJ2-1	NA	TGCGCCAGCAGCTTGGCCGCGCGGGGGAGCTCCTACAATGAGCAGTTCTTC	CASSLAARGSSYNEQFF
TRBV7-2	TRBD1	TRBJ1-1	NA	TGTGCCAGCAGCGAATTGGGACAGGCGAACACTGAAGCTTTCTTT	CASSELGQANTEAFF
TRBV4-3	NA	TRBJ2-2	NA	TGCGCCAGCAGCCAAGATACAGGCACCGGGGAGCTGTTTTTT	CASSQDTGTGELFF
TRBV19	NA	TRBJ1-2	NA	TGTGCCAGTAGTATAGATCAAAGAGATGGCTACACCTTC	CASSIDQRDGYTF
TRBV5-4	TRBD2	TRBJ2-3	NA	TGTGCCAGCAGCCGTAATTTGGATCTGGGGGGGACAGATACGCAGTATTTT	CASSRNLDLGGTDTQYF
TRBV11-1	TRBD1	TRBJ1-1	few	TGTGCCAGCAGCTCAATCGACAGGGTGGCTTTCTTT	CASSSIDRVAFF
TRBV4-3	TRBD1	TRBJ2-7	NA	TGCGCCAGCAGCCGCTACCGGGACAGCTCCTACGAGCAGTACTTC	CASSRYRDSSYEQYF
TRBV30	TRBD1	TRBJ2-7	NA	TGTGCCTGGAGTGGGGTAGGGACAGGGGGTTACGAGCAGTACTTC	CAWSGVGTGGYEQYF
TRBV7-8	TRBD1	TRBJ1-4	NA	TGTGCCAGCAGCCGGGGTTTCTGGGACAGTGATAGAAAACTGTTTTTT	CASSRGFWDSDRKLFF
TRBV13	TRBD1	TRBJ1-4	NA	TGTGCCAGCAGCGCAGGACAGGGTTTTAATGAAAAACTGTTTTTT	CASSAGQGFNEKLFF
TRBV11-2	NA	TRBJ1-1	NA	TGTGCCAGCAGCCCCTTTGCTGGGAGCGGTGAAGCTTTCTTT	CASSPFAGSGEAFF
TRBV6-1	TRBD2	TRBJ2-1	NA	TGTGCCAGCAGTGCCATAGCGGGTACAAACAATGAGCAGTTCTTC	CASSAIAGTNNEQFF
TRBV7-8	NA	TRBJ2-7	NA	TGTGCCAGCAGCGCCGTAGGGGGGGCCCGGTACGAGCAGTACTTC	CASSAVGGARYEQYF
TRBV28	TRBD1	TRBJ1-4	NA	TGTGCCAGCAGCCGCGGACAGGGGGGTCTGTTTTTT	CASSRGQGGLFF
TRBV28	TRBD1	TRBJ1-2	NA	TGTGCCAGCAGATCCGGGACAGGGGTTAATGGCTACACCTTC	CASRSGTGVNGYTF
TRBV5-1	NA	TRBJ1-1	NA	TGCGCCAGCAGCTCGCACCGGACAGTCAGGAACACTGAAGCTTTCTTT	CASSSHRTVRNTEAFF
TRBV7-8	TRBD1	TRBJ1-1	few	TGTGCCAGCAGGTCGACAGGGGTGGGGGAAGCTTTCTTT	CASRSTGVGEAFF
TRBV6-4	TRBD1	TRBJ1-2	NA	TGTGCCAGCAGCTCGGACAGGGACTATGGCTACACCTTC	CASSSDRDYGYTF
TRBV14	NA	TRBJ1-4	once	TGTGCCAGCAGCCAAGAGGAGGGACTACCGGAAAAACTGTTTTTT	CASSQEEGLPEKLFF
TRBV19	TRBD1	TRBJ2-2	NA	TGTGCCAGTAAGGGACAGAGGACCGGGGAGCTGTTTTTT	CASKGQRTGELFF
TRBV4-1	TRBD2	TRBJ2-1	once	TGCGCCAGCAGCCAAGATGGGACTAGCGGGGACAATGAGCAGTTCTTC	CASSQDGTSGDNEQFF
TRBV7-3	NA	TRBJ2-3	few	TGTGCCAGCAGCTTACACAGGGTTCCAGATACGCAGTATTTT	CASSLHRVPDTQYF
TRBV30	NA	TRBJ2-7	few	TGTGCCTGGAGGCGCCGGTCCTACGAGCAGTACTTC	CAWRRRSYEQYF
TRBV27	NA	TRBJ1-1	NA	TGTGCCAGCCGGACGGGGATGAACACTGAAGCTTTCTTT	CASRTGMNTEAFF
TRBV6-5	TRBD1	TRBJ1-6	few	TGTGCCAGCAGTTACGGCGTACAGGGGCTGACACCCCTCCACTTT	CASSYGVQGLTPLHF
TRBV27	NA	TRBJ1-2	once	TGTGCCAGCAGTTTCGGCCTAGCGGATGGCTACACCTTC	CASSFGLADGYTF
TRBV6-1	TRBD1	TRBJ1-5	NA	TGTGCCAGCAGTGACTGGGGACAGTACTATCAGCCCCAGCATTTT	CASSDWGQYYQPQHF
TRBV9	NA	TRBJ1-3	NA	TGTGCCAGCAGCGTAGGCACCCGGAGCTCTGGAAACACCATATATTTT	CASSVGTRSSGNTIYF
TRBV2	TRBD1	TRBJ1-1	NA	TGTGCCAGCACCATACAGGGGTCGGGCACTGAAGCTTTCTTT	CASTIQGSGTEAFF
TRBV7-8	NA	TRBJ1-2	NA	TGTGCCAGCAGCTCACCGGACACGCCAGCTAACTATGGCTACACCTTC	CASSSPDTPANYGYTF
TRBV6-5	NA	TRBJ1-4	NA	TGTGCCAGCAGTTACTCGAGGGAAAGTAATGAAAAACTGTTTTTT	CASSYSRESNEKLFF
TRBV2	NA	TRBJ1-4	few	TGTGCCAGCGCTAACCGGGTGACTAATGAAAAACTGTTTTTT	CASANRVTNEKLFF
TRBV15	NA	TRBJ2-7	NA	TGTGCCACCAGCAGAGCGGGACACTACGAGCAGTACTTC	CATSRAGHYEQYF
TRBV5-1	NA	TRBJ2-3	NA	TGCGCCAGCAGGCCTACTACTAGCACAGATACGCAGTATTTT	CASRPTTSTDTQYF
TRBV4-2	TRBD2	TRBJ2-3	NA	TGTGCCAGCAGCCCACGTGGAACGTGGACTAGCGGGGGCCGGGATACGCAGTATTTT	CASSPRGTWTSGGRDTQYF
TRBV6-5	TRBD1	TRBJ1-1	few	TGTGCCAGCAGCTCACAGGGGTACTGGACTGAAGCTTTCTTT	CASSSQGYWTEAFF
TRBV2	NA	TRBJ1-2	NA	TGTGCCAGCAGTGACAGTAACTATGGCTACACCTTC	CASSDSNYGYTF
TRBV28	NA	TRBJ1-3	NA	TGTGCCAGCAGTCACAGGGAACGCTCTGGAAACACCATATATTTT	CASSHRERSGNTIYF
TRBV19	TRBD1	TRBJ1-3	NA	TGTGCCAGCAAGGAGGACAGGGGCTCTGGAAACACCATATATTTT	CASKEDRGSGNTIYF
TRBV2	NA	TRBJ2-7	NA	TGTGCCAGCAGCCCCGTCGGAGGACCGGGGGAGCAGTACTTC	CASSPVGGPGEQYF
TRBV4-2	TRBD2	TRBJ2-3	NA	TGTGCCAGCAGCCAAGCCGCCGGGGGGGCCGAGGAAGATACGCAGTATTTT	CASSQAAGGAEEDTQYF
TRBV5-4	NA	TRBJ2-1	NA	TGTGCCAGCAGCACCGGACTCGGACGTAGTGAGCAGTTCTTC	CASSTGLGRSEQFF
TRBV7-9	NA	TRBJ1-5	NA	TGTGCCAGCAGCTTTGCGGGGGGCAGCAATCAGCCCCAGCATTTT	CASSFAGGSNQPQHF
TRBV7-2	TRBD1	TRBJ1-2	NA	TGTGCCAGCAGCAGCTGGGACAGGGGATCTTGGGGCTACACCTTC	CASSSWDRGSWGYTF
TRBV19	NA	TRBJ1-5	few	TGTGCCAGTAGTATAGATCAGGATCAGCCCCAGCATTTT	CASSIDQDQPQHF
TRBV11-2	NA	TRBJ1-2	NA	TGTGCCAGCAGCCCCCTTAACTATGGCTACACCTTC	CASSPLNYGYTF
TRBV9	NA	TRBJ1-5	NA	TGTGCCAGCAGCGCGGAGGGGTTGAGCAATCAGCCCCAGCATTTT	CASSAEGLSNQPQHF
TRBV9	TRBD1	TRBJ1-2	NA	TGTGCCAGCAGCGCTGGGACAGGTGGCTATGGCTACACCTTC	CASSAGTGGYGYTF
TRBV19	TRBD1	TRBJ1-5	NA	TGTGCCAGCAAATTTCAGGGGGAAGGCAATCAGCCCCAGCATTTT	CASKFQGEGNQPQHF
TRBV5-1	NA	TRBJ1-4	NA	TGCGCCAGCAGGAAAAGGGAGATGGGCAAGCCTAATGAAAAACTGTTTTTT	CASRKREMGKPNEKLFF
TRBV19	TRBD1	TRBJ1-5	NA	TGTGCCAGTAGTGCGGACAGGAATCAGCCCCAGCATTTT	CASSADRNQPQHF
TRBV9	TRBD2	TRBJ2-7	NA	TGTGCCAGCAGCTCCACTAGCGGGGCCACCTACGAGCAGTACTTC	CASSSTSGATYEQYF
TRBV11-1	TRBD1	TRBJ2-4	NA	TGTGCCAGCAGACCAACAGGGGGCGAAAACATTCAGTACTTC	CASRPTGGENIQYF
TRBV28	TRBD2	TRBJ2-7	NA	TGTGCCAGCAGTGCCCCCCCTCTAGCGGAGTACTTC	CASSAPPLAEYF